This is a list of T cell receptor beta chains from one sample in a study of cytomegalovirus exposure and HLA in healthy donors. Profiled with immunoSEQ multiplex PCR; TCRdb holds only in-frame clones, not every one. This table holds 150,000 to 200,000 clones, approximately 82% found once. Sequencing input: PBMCs. The receptors were sampled from a man aged 18 to 30 in good health and CMV-seropositive. Both conserved end residues are part of each CDR3. Each record gives: V gene, J gene, CDR3 protein.

>TRBV7-8|TRBJ1-2
CASSFDSIGGGAYGYTF
>TRBV5-4|TRBJ2-7
CASHRSSYEQYF
>TRBV23-1|TRBJ2-1
CASSQSGGRSSYNEQFF
>TRBV14|TRBJ2-1
CASSLSGDEQFF
>TRBV9|TRBJ1-5
CASSGGGGWNQPQHF
>TRBV27|TRBJ2-3
CATQPRGRVGLAGSHIADTQYF
>TRBV30|TRBJ1-2
CAWSEEGYSGYTF
>TRBV7-9|TRBJ1-2
CASSVRAGGRFYGYTF
>TRBV2|TRBJ2-1
CASRSTGPRSYNEQFF
>TRBV30|TRBJ2-7
CAWSNDILQGREQYF
>TRBV7-9|TRBJ2-7
CASSLDPLREQYF
>TRBV27|TRBJ2-7
CASSLTAGKTHEQYF
>TRBV27|TRBJ2-7
CASSFLAGENNEQYF
>TRBV6-5|TRBJ2-2
CASVSSNTGELFF
>TRBV2|TRBJ2-7
CASSDGGTGFKQYF